These 15 T cell receptor beta chains came from one sample sequenced in a study of blood T cell repertoires in COVID-19. The assay was immunoSEQ multiplex PCR, and TCRdb's table has in-frame clones only and misses some. The sample lists 200,000 to 250,000 clones, roughly 80% seen once, with nearly 9% in the top ten. Sequenced sample: peripheral blood. The receptor set was obtained from a man older than 75 with acute or convalescent COVID-19.

V is TRBV7-2 and J is TRBJ2-7, with TRBD1 matching 10 bases. Trimming at V came to 4 bases and at J to 6 bases, leaving 9 bases not matched to a gene. This CDR3 has 15 residues. Germline V lookup: CDR1 SGHTA, CDR2 FQGNSA. Here the CDR3 DNA reads TGTGCCAGCAGCTCCCAAGGGACAGGGGCTGCCGAGCAGTACTTC. Its protein is CASSSQGTGAAEQYF.

This chain links TRBV6-6 with TRBJ2-3; perhaps TRBD2 as D (6 bases). Per the germline V gene, CDR1 is MNHNY and CDR2 is SVGAGI (reference sequence). This CDR3 contains 15 residues. Trimming cost V 2 bases and J 0 bases, with 9 bases left between them. CDR3 loop: CASSYGGTSTDTQYF. CDR3 nucleotide sequence: TGTGCCAGCAGTTACGGAGGGACTAGCACAGATACGCAGTATTTT.

This clone showed up just once. This rearrangement joins TRBV6-5 to TRBJ1-1, with D perhaps matching TRBD1 (6 bases). The CDR3 loop spans 16 amino acids. V lost 0 bases to trimming and J lost 3 bases, with 14 bases between them. Germline CDR1 reads MNHEY; CDR2 reads SVGAGI. CDR3 protein: CASSYSSRGRDTEAFF. CDR3 nucleotides: TGTGCCAGCAGTTACTCGAGCAGGGGAAGGGACACTGAAGCTTTCTTT.

The V call is TRBV9, the J call TRBJ1-2; 9 nucleotides match TRBD1. Germline lookup yields CDR1 SGDLS and CDR2 YYNGEE. The junction had 8 bases not matched to a gene; V was cut back by 4 bases and J by 7 bases. The CDR3 length is 14 residues. The CDR3 protein is CASSPLGTGSGYTF. In DNA form, the CDR3 reads TGTGCCAGCAGCCCCCTCGGGACAGGGAGTGGCTACACCTTC.

The gene calls are TRBV30 and TRBJ2-5; D perhaps matches TRBD2 (7 bases). The CDR3 is made up of 17 amino acids. The germline V gene encodes CDR1 GTSNPN and CDR2 SVGIG (reference sequence). Trimming stripped 1 base from V and 4 bases from J, with 22 bases between. The CDR3 DNA reads TGTGCCTGGAGTGCCCAGGCGAAGGGGGGGAAGAGAGAGACCCAGTACTTC. It translates to CAWSAQAKGGKRETQYF.

The gene calls are TRBV11-2 and TRBJ1-2; the D is unclear. The germline V gene has CDR1 SGHAT and CDR2 FQNNGV. The V and J ends lost 5 bases and 6 bases respectively, with 16 bases between them. This CDR3 is 14 amino acids long. The CDR3 sequence: CASSPGGLAHGYTF. The DNA for the CDR3 is TGTGCCAGCAGCCCGGGAGGCCTTGCCCATGGCTACACCTTC.

The rearrangement links TRBV19 to TRBJ1-1, with TRBD1 matching over 10 bases. The CDR3 covers 14 residues. Germline values: CDR1 LNHDA, CDR2 SQIVND (reference sequence). The V gene end was trimmed by 4 bases and the J gene end by 4 bases; junction bases not matched to a gene: 3. As DNA, the CDR3 is TGTGCCAGTAGTAGCCGGGACAGGGGCACTGAAGCTTTCTTT. Amino acids: CASSSRDRGTEAFF.

The V call is TRBV9, the J call TRBJ2-1; perhaps TRBD2 as D (6 bases). Germline lookup yields CDR1 SGDLS and CDR2 YYNGEE. The CDR3 spans 15 residues. Trimming took 4 bases from V and 4 from J, leaving 15 bases between them. CDR3 protein: CASSPRAGIYNEQFF. The CDR3 DNA reads TGTGCCAGCAGCCCAAGGGCGGGGATATACAATGAGCAGTTCTTC.

This clone was observed a single time. V usage is TRBV6-1 and J usage is TRBJ2-7; tentative D call: TRBD1 (5 bases). V lost 2 bases and J 2 bases, leaving 10 bases between the germline ends. Germline V gene lookup returns CDR1 MNHNS and CDR2 SASEGT. The CDR3 loop spans 14 amino acids. CDR3 protein: CASSENGRAYEQYF. As DNA, the CDR3 is TGTGCCAGCAGTGAAAATGGCAGGGCCTACGAGCAGTACTTC.

The rearrangement uses TRBV11-2 and TRBJ2-3; a possible D gene is TRBD2 (5 bases). This CDR3 contains 16 residues. Trimming removed 2 bases from V and 0 bases from J, with 12 bases in between. The V gene's germline CDR1 is SGHAT and CDR2 FQNNGV. In DNA, the CDR3 is TGTGCCAGCAGCTTATTAGGACTTGTTAGCACAGATACGCAGTATTTT. Translating it yields CASSLLGLVSTDTQYF.

This chain connects TRBV30 to TRBJ1-3; D gene unclear. The CDR3 consists of 16 residues. The V end was cut by 3 bases, the J end by 8 bases, with 23 bases between. Germline CDR1 and CDR2: GTSNPN and SVGIG (reference sequence). CDR3 in DNA: TGTGCCTGGAGCGCATTCTCTATCCTCTCGGCGGACACCATATATTTT. Amino acid sequence: CAWSAFSILSADTIYF.

The chain combines TRBV2 with TRBJ1-2, with a tentative D call TRBD1 (5 bases). Looked up from germline, CDR1 is SNHLY and CDR2 is FYNNEI. V lost 4 bases and J 5 bases, leaving 11 bases between the germline ends. The CDR3 consists of 13 residues. The CDR3 spells CASSAGGGYGYTF. CDR3 bases: TGTGCCAGCAGTGCGGGGGGAGGGTATGGCTACACCTTC.

Concerning this clone itself: The junction shows a germline mismatch at one end, possibly a read error. The gene calls are TRBV24-1 and TRBJ2-6; 10 bases are a match to TRBD1. The CDR3 covers 18 residues. CDR1 and CDR2 from the germline V gene are KGHDR and SFDVKD. CDR3 sequence (DNA): TGTGCCACCACTGATCAGACAGGGGGCGAACCTGGGGCCAACGTCCTGACTTTC. Translation gives CATTDQTGGEPGANVLTF.

This clone was counted a single time. The rearrangement uses TRBV24-1 and TRBJ2-5; TRBD2 agrees at 7 bases. CDR3 size: 13 residues. Germline V CDR1 and CDR2: KGHDR, SFDVKD. Trimming took 6 bases from V and 4 from J; bases not matched to a gene: 4. The CDR3: CATSPWGGETQYF. The CDR3 nucleotides read TGTGCCACCAGTCCCTGGGGGGGAGAGACCCAGTACTTC.

The chain is built from TRBV7-3 and TRBJ2-2; 8 nucleotides agree with TRBD1. CDR3 length equals 16 residues. Germline assignment: CDR1 SGHTA and CDR2 FQGTGA. The ends lost 4 bases at V and 1 base at J; junction bases unmatched: 5. CDR3 sequence reads: CASSSRTGMNTGELFF. In nucleotides, the CDR3 is TGTGCCAGCAGCTCTCGGACAGGGATGAACACCGGGGAGCTGTTTTTT.